The 29 T cell receptor beta chains in this list originate from one sample, sequenced in a study of cytomegalovirus exposure and HLA in healthy donors. 13 Jbeta primers and 60 Vbeta primers were used for the PCR. Measured with immunoSEQ multiplex PCR; TCRdb has only the in-frame clones, and not every one. In the table there are about 160,000 clones, around 75% of which are singletons. The sample taken for sequencing was PBMCs. The receptor source for this set is a female donor in good health and CMV-seronegative.

This clone was seen only once. The rearrangement uses TRBV5-1 and TRBJ1-1, with a tentative D call TRBD1 (6 bases). Germline loops: CDR1 SGHRS, CDR2 YFSETQ. The V gene lost 0 bases and the J gene lost 5 bases, with 11 bases spanning the gap. The CDR3 spans 14 residues. CDR3 sequence reads: CASSLDTGQTEAFF. CDR3 DNA sequence: TGCGCCAGCAGCTTGGATACAGGGCAAACTGAAGCTTTCTTT.

The chain employs TRBV19 and TRBJ1-1; weak D call: TRBD1 (5 bases). Trimming removed 7 bases from V and 1 base from J, with 10 bases in between. The CDR3 has 13 residues. Germline V gives CDR1 LNHDA, CDR2 SQIVND (reference sequence). CDR3 loop: CASTKDRNTEAFF. CDR3 sequence (DNA): TGTGCCAGTACAAAAGACAGGAACACTGAAGCTTTCTTT.

The chain combines TRBV4-3 with TRBJ1-2, with TRBD1 as a possible D gene (5 bases). The CDR3 extends over 13 amino acids. Looked up from germline, CDR1 is LGHNA and CDR2 is YSLEER. Trimming removed 1 base at V and 7 bases at J, with 10 bases between. This chain's CDR3 is CASSQGQGGGYTF. The CDR3 DNA sequence: TGCGCCAGCAGCCAAGGGCAGGGCGGTGGCTACACCTTC.

The chain uses TRBV7-9 and TRBJ1-6, with 10 bases fitting TRBD1. This CDR3 is built from 14 residues. Germline-derived CDR1 and CDR2 are SEHNR and FQNEAQ (reference sequence). The junction had 5 bases not matched to a gene; V was cut back by 8 bases and J by 7 bases. This chain's CDR3 is CASGGQGLNSPLHF. CDR3 bases: TGTGCCAGCGGGGGACAGGGGTTAAATTCACCCCTCCACTTT.

The chain is built from TRBV4-2 and TRBJ2-1; D may be TRBD2 (5 bases). The V gene's germline CDR1 is LGHNA and CDR2 YNFKEQ. Trimming pared 0 bases from V and 10 bases from J, leaving 13 bases between. This CDR3 has 14 residues. CDR3 DNA sequence: TGTGCCAGCAGCCAAGATGGGAGTACGCGGGAGCAGTTCTTC. The encoded protein is CASSQDGSTREQFF.

The chain has TRBV6-5 and TRBJ2-1; TRBD2 matches 8 bases. The CDR3 sequence is 12 residues long. V shed 6 bases and J 12 bases; nucleotides not matched to a gene: 7. The germline V gene encodes CDR1 MNHEY and CDR2 SVGAGI. CDR3 DNA: TGTGCCAGCAGCGACTCGGGGGGGATGCAGTTCTTC. It specifies CASSDSGGMQFF.

The chain joins TRBV15 to TRBJ2-3; the D is unclear. Trimming shortened V by 0 bases and J by 9 bases, and 10 bases separated the two germline ends. Germline V gene lookup returns CDR1 LNHNV and CDR2 YYDKDF (reference sequence). This CDR3 spans 13 amino acids. The CDR3 nucleotides are TGTGCCACCAGCAGAGACCTACTCGAAACGCAGTATTTT. This translates into CATSRDLLETQYF.

This clone has a single count. This chain uses TRBV4-3 with TRBJ1-4; no reliable D call. The length of the CDR3 is 18 residues. Trimming stripped 4 bases from V and 7 bases from J, with 25 bases between. Germline V gene lookup returns CDR1 LGHNA and CDR2 YSLEER. The CDR3 coding sequence is TGCGCCAGCAGCCCTCAAGGAGTCAGCGGGTTGAGGAGTGAAAAACTGTTTTTT. The encoded protein is CASSPQGVSGLRSEKLFF.

The chain carries TRBV30 and TRBJ1-5, with a weak D call TRBD1 (5 bases). Trimming shortened V by 0 bases and J by 7 bases, and 10 bases separated the two germline ends. Germline V gives CDR1 GTSNPN, CDR2 SVGIG (reference sequence). The CDR3 length is 13 residues. The CDR3 is CAWSVGPQQPQHF. In DNA form, the CDR3 reads TGTGCCTGGAGTGTGGGGCCGCAACAGCCCCAGCATTTT.

J is TRBJ2-7 and V is TRBV9; tentative D call: TRBD2 (6 bases). Germline V gene lookup returns CDR1 SGDLS and CDR2 YYNGEE. The CDR3 is 15 residues long. The ends were cut back, 0 bases at V and 4 bases at J, with 14 bases in the middle. The CDR3 DNA reads TGTGCCAGCAGCGTAGCTTTGGAGGGGATATACGAGCAGTACTTC. This encodes CASSVALEGIYEQYF.

This clone has a handful of counts. V is TRBV11-3 and J is TRBJ2-7, with TRBD2 matching over 9 bases. The germline CDR1 and CDR2 sequences are SGHNT and YENEEA. The CDR3 spans 14 residues. J gave up 4 bases and V 3 bases, and 4 bases lay outside the gene matches. CDR3 nucleotide sequence: TGTGCCAGCAGCTTTGGCGGGAGGGGGTACGAGCAGTACTTC. Translating gives CASSFGGRGYEQYF.

The chain couples TRBV28 to TRBJ1-5; D unclear. Germline V CDR1 and CDR2: MDHEN, SYDVKM. Trimming pared 2 bases from V and 4 bases from J, leaving 9 bases between. The CDR3 sequence is 14 residues long. CDR3 nucleotides: TGTGCCAGCAGTTTAGAGGGCGGGAATCAGCCCCAGCATTTT. It specifies CASSLEGGNQPQHF.

Concerning this clone: This may be a read error: a much more frequent sequence differs by one nucleotide. This chain uses TRBV6-1 with TRBJ2-3; 7 bases are a match to TRBD2. CDR1 MNHNS and CDR2 SASEGT come from the germline V gene. The CDR3 runs 16 residues. The CDR3 region is CAGSELRGGSTDTQYF. In DNA, the CDR3 is TGTGCCGGCAGTGAACTTCGCGGGGGTAGCACAGATACGCAGTATTTT.

DNA of the CDR3: TGCGCCAGCAGCCAAGAATCCCGGGGCTCCTACAATGAGCAGTTCTTC. Its protein is CASSQESRGSYNEQFF. The chain couples TRBV4-3 to TRBJ2-1, with D possibly matching TRBD2 (5 bases). CDR1 LGHNA and CDR2 YSLEER come from the germline V gene. This CDR3 is 16 amino acids long. Deletions cut 0 bases from V and 0 bases from J, with 9 bases between.

This clone occurred a few times. The chain joins TRBV5-1 to TRBJ1-2; 7 bases align to TRBD1. V lost 5 bases, J lost 5 bases, and 3 bases stayed unmatched. CDR1 and CDR2 from the germline V gene are SGHRS and YFSETQ. The CDR3 runs 12 residues. The CDR3 DNA reads as TGCGCCAGCAGACTACAGGGGTATGGCTACACCTTC. Protein product: CASRLQGYGYTF.

This chain uses TRBV13 with TRBJ1-1; D not certain. Germline V gene sequence: CDR1 PRHDT, CDR2 FYEKMQ (reference sequence). V was shortened by 0 bases and J by 2 bases, with 7 bases between the two germline ends. The CDR3 is made up of 14 amino acids. CDR3 nucleotide sequence: TGTGCCAGCAGCTTAGGCGAGAGAAACACTGAAGCTTTCTTT. It is translated as CASSLGERNTEAFF. Complete variable domain (other parts from reference TRBV13 and TRBJ1-1): AAGVIQSPRHLIKEKRETATLKCYPIPRHDTVYWYQQGPGQDPQFLISFYEKMQSDKGSIPDRFSAQQFSDYHSELNMSSLELGDSALYFCASSLGERNTEAFFGQGTRLTVV.

V is TRBV4-3 and J is TRBJ1-2; TRBD1 aligns across 7 bases. The CDR3 is 15 amino acids. Germline V CDR1 and CDR2: LGHNA, YSLEER. Unmatched junction bases numbered 11, after V lost 6 bases and J lost 4 bases. The CDR3, as DNA: TGCGCCAGCAGTCGAAACCCACGGGACAGCTATGGCTACACCTTC. Translation: CASSRNPRDSYGYTF.

The chain recombines TRBV9 with TRBJ1-2, with TRBD1 matching over 9 bases. V shed 0 bases, J shed 4 bases, and the junction held 7 bases outside the gene matches. Germline loops: CDR1 SGDLS, CDR2 YYNGEE. This CDR3 has 16 residues. The CDR3, as DNA: TGTGCCAGCAGCGTAGGACAGGGGGAAAGACTCTATGGCTACACCTTC. Its translation is CASSVGQGERLYGYTF. The complete variable domain, with remaining parts taken from reference TRBV9 and TRBJ1-2, reads DSGVTQTPKHLITATGQRVTLRCSPRSGDLSVYWYQQSLDQGLQFLIQYYNGEERAKGNILERFSAQQFPDLHSELNLSSLELGDSALYFCASSVGQGERLYGYTFGSGTRLTVV.

This rearrangement joins TRBV9 to TRBJ1-3, with D tentatively TRBD1 (5 bases). The V end lost 0 bases, the J end lost 0 bases, and 13 bases lay between the germline ends. This CDR3 has 17 amino acids. Germline CDR1 SGDLS, CDR2 YYNGEE. DNA of the CDR3: TGTGCCAGCAGCGTAGCTAGCGGGGGGTTCTCTGGAAACACCATATATTTT. Its translation is CASSVASGGFSGNTIYF.

This sequence joins TRBV15 and TRBJ1-5, with unresolved D. Per germline, CDR1 LNHNV and CDR2 YYDKDF (reference sequence). V lost 8 bases and J 1 base, leaving 6 bases between the germline ends. This CDR3 spans 12 amino acids. The CDR3 region is CATSRSNQPQHF. The CDR3 DNA reads TGTGCCACCTCTAGGAGCAATCAGCCCCAGCATTTT.

The CDR3 DNA reads TGCGCCAGCAGTGAGTCCTTGGACAGGGTACGAGGAAACGAGCAGTACTTC. It specifies CASSESLDRVRGNEQYF. The chain recombines TRBV10-1 with TRBJ2-7; TRBD1 aligns across 8 bases. CDR3 length: 17 residues. The V gene's germline CDR1 is WNHNN and CDR2 SYGVQD (reference sequence). The trim removed 0 bases at V and 5 bases at J, leaving 12 bases unmatched.

The chain joins TRBV9 to TRBJ2-7, with 8 bases identical to TRBD2. Per germline, CDR1 SGDLS and CDR2 YYNGEE. The CDR3 length is 13 residues. V gave up 4 bases and J gave up 3 bases; unmatched junction bases: 3. The CDR3, as DNA: TGTGCCAGCAGCTCCGCGGGAGGCTACGAGCAGTACTTC. Translating gives CASSSAGGYEQYF.

V is TRBV19 and J is TRBJ1-3, with D hard to call. Trimming left V 7 bases short and J 1 base short, with 29 bases between. Germline V gene data show CDR1 as LNHDA and CDR2 as SQIVND (reference sequence). CDR3 length: 20 amino acids. The CDR3 reads CASTREGRGQTRISGNTIYF. The CDR3 bases are TGTGCCAGTACCCGGGAGGGCCGGGGTCAGACTCGTATTTCTGGAAACACCATATATTTT.

This clone was counted a few times. The J gene is TRBJ1-5, the V gene TRBV7-2; no firm D call. Trimming removed 5 bases at V and 0 bases at J, with 8 bases between. Looked up from germline, CDR1 is SGHTA and CDR2 is FQGNSA. CDR3 length equals 14 residues. The CDR3 loop is CASSQRVSNQPQHF. CDR3 sequence (DNA): TGTGCCAGCAGCCAGAGGGTTAGCAATCAGCCCCAGCATTTT.

The J gene is TRBJ2-7, the V gene TRBV7-9, with D possibly being TRBD2 (6 bases). The germline V gene encodes CDR1 SEHNR and CDR2 FQNEAQ (reference sequence). Between the trimmed V and J ends, which lost 0 bases and 2 bases, there was a span of 11 bases. The CDR3 loop spans 15 amino acids. In DNA form, the CDR3 reads TGTGCCAGCAGCTTAGCAGGGACTGAAGCCTACGAGCAGTACTTC. Protein product: CASSLAGTEAYEQYF.

J is TRBJ1-2 and V is TRBV28; D possibly corresponds to TRBD1 (5 bases). From germline, CDR1 is MDHEN and CDR2 SYDVKM. This CDR3 has 16 residues. The germline V and J ends were trimmed by 6 bases and 3 bases, with 20 bases remaining between them. CDR3 loop: CASSPPTAGHHYGYTF. In nucleotides, the CDR3 is TGTGCCAGCAGCCCTCCTACAGCCGGACATCACTATGGCTACACCTTC.

Only a few counts were recorded for this clone. The chain is built from TRBV27 and TRBJ1-3; 8 nucleotides line up with TRBD1. Trimming cost V 7 bases and J 2 bases; bases outside gene matches: 4. CDR1 is MNHEY, CDR2 SMNVEV, per germline (reference sequence). The CDR3 spans 14 residues. The CDR3: CASKRQGTGNTIYF. CDR3 nucleotides: TGTGCCAGCAAACGACAGGGGACTGGAAACACCATATATTTT.

The table lists this clone with a count of one. The V call is TRBV6-1, the J call TRBJ2-3; D unresolved. Germline values: CDR1 MNHNS, CDR2 SASEGT. This CDR3 contains 14 residues. V shed 6 bases and J shed 2 bases, with 12 bases lying between them. The CDR3, as DNA: TGTGCCAGCAGCACAACCGGGTTCACAGATACGCAGTATTTT. Its translation: CASSTTGFTDTQYF.

The chain joins TRBV14 to TRBJ1-6; perhaps TRBD1 as D (6 bases). The CDR3 is made up of 15 amino acids. Germline V gene data show CDR1 as SGHDN and CDR2 as FVKESK. Trimming shortened V by 2 bases and J by 10 bases, and 15 bases separated the two germline ends. This chain's CDR3 is CASSQQREGGSPLHF. CDR3 nucleotide sequence: TGTGCCAGCAGCCAACAGAGGGAAGGGGGATCACCCCTCCACTTT.